This T cell receptor (beta chain) originates from a study of blood T cell repertoires in COVID-19. With V trimmed by 8 bases and J by 8 bases, 12 bases remained unmatched. This CDR3 is built from 14 residues. Some clones are missing from TCRdb's copy, which holds only in-frame ones; the method was immunoSEQ multiplex PCR. The profile shows under 80,000 clones, 70% to 90% of them singletons. This sequence was found in a man aged 45-65 years with active COVID-19. Sequencing was performed on peripheral blood. The chain recombines TRBV23-1 with TRBJ1-1, with 9 positions matching TRBD1. TRBV23-1 is classed as an ORF, of uncertain function. CDR3 DNA: TGCGCCAGCCAACCGGACAGGGGAATTCTCGAAGCTTTCTTT. This gives the protein CASQPDRGILEAFF.